One sample yielded the 19 T cell receptor beta chains listed below, sequenced in a study of blood T cell repertoires in COVID-19. Using immunoSEQ multiplex PCR, the repertoire was profiled, and TCRdb retains in-frame clones only, with some absent. The sample contains about 56,000 clones, roughly 89% of which appear only once. Sequencing was done on a sample of peripheral blood. The receptors here all came from a woman aged 60 to 75 with COVID-19, enrolled during active disease.

This clone was seen a single time. The J gene is TRBJ2-2, the V gene TRBV25-1, with D possibly TRBD2 on 6 matching bases. CDR1 and CDR2 (germline): MGHDK, SYGVNS. Trimming left V 6 bases short and J 4 bases short, with 12 bases between. The CDR3 extends over 14 amino acids. Here the CDR3 reads CASSPAGFTGELFF. For the CDR3, the DNA is TGTGCCAGCAGCCCGGCGGGGTTCACCGGGGAGCTGTTTTTT.

V gene TRBV27 combines with J gene TRBJ1-1; D remains ambiguous. V shed 5 bases and J shed 3 bases, with 13 bases lying between them. Germline lookup yields CDR1 MNHEY and CDR2 SMNVEV (reference sequence). The CDR3 covers 14 residues. CDR3 protein: CASSLTPEDTEAFF. The CDR3 nucleotides are TGTGCCAGCAGTCTAACCCCGGAGGACACTGAAGCTTTCTTT.

V is TRBV4-1 and J is TRBJ2-1; 12 bases match TRBD2. With V trimmed by 5 bases and J by 10 bases, 9 bases remained unmatched. The V gene's germline CDR1 is MGHRA and CDR2 YSYEKL. The CDR3 loop spans 15 amino acids. CDR3 sequence: CASSREASGRGEQFF. CDR3 coding DNA: TGCGCCAGCAGCAGGGAGGCTAGCGGGAGGGGAGAGCAGTTCTTC.

This sequence joins TRBV3-1 (or the pseudogene TRBV3-2) and TRBJ2-6, with D tentatively TRBD1 (5 bases). The CDR3 length is 18 residues. The germline V gene encodes CDR1 LGHDT and CDR2 YNNKEL (reference sequence). V dropped 4 bases and J dropped 2 bases, with 18 bases sitting between them. In DNA form, the CDR3 reads TGTGCCAGCAGCCCACGCCGACAGCCCCGGACTGGGGCCAACGTCCTGACTTTC. This sequence encodes CASSPRRQPRTGANVLTF.

The chain recombines TRBV28 with TRBJ1-5; the match to TRBD1 covers 7 bases. Per germline, CDR1 MDHEN and CDR2 SYDVKM. The CDR3 is made up of 12 amino acids. V gave up 8 bases and J gave up 6 bases; unmatched junction bases: 4. The CDR3 is CASQGGTQPQHF. As DNA, the CDR3 is TGTGCCAGCCAAGGGGGCACTCAGCCCCAGCATTTT.

This clone was detected only once. The rearrangement links TRBV5-1 to TRBJ2-2; 13 nucleotides agree with TRBD2. CDR1 and CDR2 from the germline V gene are SGHRS and YFSETQ. The CDR3 loop spans 15 amino acids. Trimming removed 2 bases from V and 6 bases from J; junction bases left unmatched: 1. CDR3 sequence: CASSFGLAGAGELFF. As DNA, the CDR3 is TGCGCCAGCAGCTTTGGACTAGCGGGAGCCGGGGAGCTGTTTTTT. Combining the CDR3 with reference TRBV5-1 and TRBJ2-2 gives the whole variable domain KAGVTQTPRYLIKTRGQQVTLSCSPISGHRSVSWYQQTPGQGLQFLFEYFSETQRNKGNFPGRFSGRQFSNSRSEMNVSTLELGDSALYLCASSFGLAGAGELFFGEGSRLTVL.

The chain has TRBV4-3 and TRBJ1-3; D remains ambiguous. The CDR3 spans 14 residues. V shed 0 bases and J shed 4 bases, with 7 bases lying between them. Germline V lookup: CDR1 LGHNA, CDR2 YSLEER. CDR3 sequence: CASSQEDWGNTIYF. As DNA, the CDR3 is TGCGCCAGCAGCCAAGAAGACTGGGGAAACACCATATATTTT.

The J gene is TRBJ1-1, the V gene TRBV7-2; 11 bases match TRBD1. The CDR3 consists of 16 residues. V lost 1 base to trimming and J lost 5 bases; unmatched junction nucleotides: 6. The V gene's germline CDR1 is SGHTA and CDR2 FQGNSA. The DNA of the CDR3 is TGTGCCAGCAGCTTAGTAGGACAGGGGGCATCAACTGAAGCTTTCTTT. This sequence encodes CASSLVGQGASTEAFF.

The CDR3 here is CASSSGWGSVEQYF. The CDR3 DNA sequence: TGCGCCAGCAGCTCCGGATGGGGCTCTGTCGAGCAGTACTTC. This chain links TRBV5-1 with TRBJ2-7; a possible D gene is TRBD1 (5 bases). The CDR3 sequence is 14 residues long. The ends were cut back, 3 bases at V and 6 bases at J, with 16 bases in the middle. Germline assignment: CDR1 SGHRS and CDR2 YFSETQ. Looking up the rest from reference TRBV5-1 and TRBJ2-7 gives the full variable domain: KAGVTQTPRYLIKTRGQQVTLSCSPISGHRSVSWYQQTPGQGLQFLFEYFSETQRNKGNFPGRFSGRQFSNSRSEMNVSTLELGDSALYLCASSSGWGSVEQYFGPGTRLTVT.

J is TRBJ2-5 and V is TRBV9; maybe TRBD1 (6 bases). The V and J ends lost 4 bases and 1 base respectively, with 14 bases between them. The germline V gene has CDR1 SGDLS and CDR2 YYNGEE. The CDR3 is made up of 15 amino acids. The CDR3 reads CASSSSPGVQETQYF. The CDR3 DNA reads as TGTGCCAGCAGCTCAAGCCCAGGGGTCCAAGAGACCCAGTACTTC. Full variable domain (outside the CDR3, taken from reference TRBV9 and TRBJ2-5): DSGVTQTPKHLITATGQRVTLRCSPRSGDLSVYWYQQSLDQGLQFLIQYYNGEERAKGNILERFSAQQFPDLHSELNLSSLELGDSALYFCASSSSPGVQETQYFGPGTRLLVL.

V and J are TRBV5-1 and TRBJ2-1; D possibly corresponds to TRBD1 (5 bases). Germline lookup yields CDR1 SGHRS and CDR2 YFSETQ. The V end lost 0 bases, the J end lost 3 bases, and 10 bases lay between the germline ends. The CDR3 runs 15 residues. The CDR3 loop is CASSLVQELYNEQFF. CDR3 nucleotides: TGCGCCAGCAGCTTGGTACAGGAGCTCTACAATGAGCAGTTCTTC.

The CDR3 loop is CASSLEGDSYNEQFF. CDR3 bases: TGTGCCAGCAGCTTAGAGGGGGACTCCTACAATGAGCAGTTCTTC. This chain connects TRBV7-8 to TRBJ2-1, with D perhaps matching TRBD1 (6 bases). Looked up from germline, CDR1 is SGHVS and CDR2 is FQNEAQ. This CDR3 has 15 amino acids. Trimming stripped 1 base from V and 0 bases from J, with 7 bases between.

CDR3 loop: CASSVKHGLAGGPADTQYF. The CDR3 region has the DNA TGTGCCAGCAGCGTGAAACATGGACTAGCGGGGGGGCCCGCAGATACGCAGTATTTT. V usage is TRBV9 and J usage is TRBJ2-3; 15 bases are shared with TRBD2. V lost 2 bases to trimming and J lost 4 bases; unmatched junction nucleotides: 11. The CDR3 contains 19 residues. The germline CDR1 and CDR2 sequences are SGDLS and YYNGEE. The variable domain in full, completed from reference TRBV9 and TRBJ2-3, reads DSGVTQTPKHLITATGQRVTLRCSPRSGDLSVYWYQQSLDQGLQFLIQYYNGEERAKGNILERFSAQQFPDLHSELNLSSLELGDSALYFCASSVKHGLAGGPADTQYFGPGTRLTVL.

The J gene is TRBJ2-3, the V gene TRBV9, with TRBD2 as a possible D gene (5 bases). This CDR3 contains 14 residues. Looked up from germline, CDR1 is SGDLS and CDR2 is YYNGEE. The V gene lost 0 bases and the J gene lost 1 base, with 6 bases spanning the gap. The CDR3 is CASSVARGTDTQYF. In DNA form, the CDR3 reads TGTGCCAGCAGCGTAGCGAGGGGCACAGATACGCAGTATTTT.

V is TRBV4-2 and J is TRBJ2-3; 10 nucleotides match TRBD2. J gave up 0 bases and V 4 bases, and 13 bases lay outside the gene matches. Germline V gives CDR1 LGHNA, CDR2 YNFKEQ. CDR3 length: 19 amino acids. The CDR3 protein is CASSLEWTSGEYSTDTQYF. The CDR3 nucleotides are TGTGCCAGCAGCCTGGAATGGACTAGCGGAGAGTATAGCACAGATACGCAGTATTTT.

The chain joins TRBV6-5 to TRBJ1-3; TRBD1 matches 7 bases. V trimming: 4 bases; J trimming: 1 base; junction bases outside the gene matches: 1. Germline CDR1 reads MNHEY; CDR2 reads SVGAGI. CDR3 size: 14 residues. The chain's CDR3 is CASSSTGSGNTIYF. The DNA for the CDR3 is TGTGCCAGCAGTTCGACAGGGTCTGGAAACACCATATATTTT.

The CDR3 region has the DNA TGTGCCAGCAGGGCCCAACAGGGGAGAGGGCAGCCCCAGCATTTT. It is translated as CASRAQQGRGQPQHF. This sequence joins TRBV28 and TRBJ1-5, with 7 bases aligning to TRBD1. This CDR3 comprises 15 residues. With V trimmed by 6 bases and J by 7 bases, 12 bases remained unmatched. CDR1 is MDHEN and CDR2 is SYDVKM in the germline V gene.

V gene TRBV2 combines with J gene TRBJ1-5; 10 bases map to TRBD1. The trim removed 4 bases at V and 0 bases at J, leaving 6 bases unmatched. The CDR3 covers 17 residues. CDR1 and CDR2 from the germline V gene are SNHLY and FYNNEI. The CDR3 nucleotides read TGTGCCAGCAGTGGCAGGACAGGGGGTTATAGCAATCAGCCCCAGCATTTT. It encodes CASSGRTGGYSNQPQHF. The whole variable domain, filled in from reference TRBV2 and TRBJ1-5, reads EPEVTQTPSHQVTQMGQEVILRCVPISNHLYFYWYRQILGQKVEFLVSFYNNEISEKSEIFDDQFSVERPDGSNFTLKIRSTKLEDSAMYFCASSGRTGGYSNQPQHFGDGTRLSIL.

This chain joins TRBV24-1 and TRBJ2-3, with D perhaps TRBD1 (5 bases). The ends were cut back, 10 bases at V and 2 bases at J, with 12 bases in the middle. The CDR3 sequence is 13 residues long. Germline V gene lookup returns CDR1 KGHDR and CDR2 SFDVKD. The CDR3 nucleotides are TGTGCCACAGGGGTTCCCTCCACAGATACGCAGTATTTT. Its protein product is CATGVPSTDTQYF.